The 30 T cell receptor beta chains reported below all come from one sample, sequenced in a study of blood T cell repertoires in COVID-19. Libraries were prepared by immunoSEQ multiplex PCR; TCRdb keeps only in-frame clonotypes and omits some of them. This table has around 130,000 clones, 70% to 90% appearing once. The sequencing input was peripheral blood. Every receptor here comes from a man aged 65 to 85 with active COVID-19.

The chain combines TRBV18 with TRBJ2-5; D possibly corresponds to TRBD1 (6 bases). The CDR3 is 14 amino acids. The germline V and J ends were trimmed by 0 bases and 3 bases, with 8 bases remaining between them. Germline-derived CDR1 and CDR2 are KGHSH and LQKENI. The CDR3 here is CASSPPAGEETQYF. For the CDR3, the DNA is TGTGCCAGCTCACCACCGGCAGGGGAAGAGACCCAGTACTTC.

The genes are TRBV3-1 (or the pseudogene TRBV3-2) and TRBJ2-7; perhaps TRBD1 as D (6 bases). Germline CDR1 reads LGHDT; CDR2 reads YNNKEL (reference sequence). V dropped 4 bases and J dropped 2 bases, with 18 bases sitting between them. The CDR3 totals 16 residues. The CDR3 here is CASSLYGTRLTYEQYF. The CDR3 bases are TGTGCCAGCAGCCTCTATGGGACACGATTGACCTACGAGCAGTACTTC.

The chain employs TRBV19 and TRBJ1-4; 7 nucleotides line up with TRBD1. V lost 9 bases to trimming and J lost 8 bases; unmatched junction nucleotides: 15. Germline CDR1 LNHDA, CDR2 SQIVND (reference sequence). The CDR3 is made up of 15 amino acids. The CDR3 bases are TGTGCCAGCCACTCCGATACCCGGGACAGAGAAAAACTGTTTTTT. Translating it yields CASHSDTRDREKLFF.

The chain employs TRBV7-6 and TRBJ2-1, with D possibly TRBD1 on 7 matching bases. Trimming took 5 bases from V and 0 from J, leaving 11 bases between them. Germline V gene data show CDR1 as SGHVS and CDR2 as FNYEAQ. This CDR3 has 15 amino acids. The CDR3 sequence: CASSQGGDSYNEQFF. The CDR3 coding sequence is TGTGCCAGCAGCCAGGGGGGAGACTCCTACAATGAGCAGTTCTTC.

The chain joins TRBV10-3 to TRBJ2-3; no definite D call. Germline CDR1 ENHRY, CDR2 SYGVKD. V lost 8 bases, J lost 2 bases, and 11 bases lay in between. This CDR3 comprises 13 residues. CDR3 protein: CAILRDITDTQYF. CDR3 nucleotides: TGTGCCATCCTCCGCGATATCACAGATACGCAGTATTTT.

This rearrangement joins TRBV27 to TRBJ2-3, with unresolved D. Germline lookup yields CDR1 MNHEY and CDR2 SMNVEV (reference sequence). There are 15 residues in the CDR3. V was clipped by 5 bases and J by 0 bases, with 12 bases between them. The CDR3 DNA is TGTGCCAGCAGTCCCTTGATTACTAGCACAGATACGCAGTATTTT. Amino acid sequence: CASSPLITSTDTQYF.

The chain is built from TRBV6-5 and TRBJ1-6, with 10 bases lining up with TRBD1. V was clipped by 3 bases and J by 5 bases; unmatched bases: 1. The length of the CDR3 is 15 residues. The germline gives CDR1 MNHEY, CDR2 SVGAGI. The CDR3 coding sequence is TGTGCCAGCAGTTATGGGACAGGGGATAATTCACCCCTCCACTTT. Its translation is CASSYGTGDNSPLHF.

This clone was seen only a few times. The chain employs TRBV6-5 and TRBJ1-1; D unclear. Germline CDR1 MNHEY, CDR2 SVGAGI. The CDR3 covers 13 residues. The V end was cut by 7 bases, the J end by 5 bases, with 14 bases between. The CDR3 loop reads CASTLNADTEAFF. The CDR3 DNA sequence: TGTGCCAGCACTTTAAATGCGGATACTGAAGCTTTCTTT.

The gene calls are TRBV28 and TRBJ2-1, with D tentatively TRBD1 (6 bases). Trimming removed 7 bases from V and 10 bases from J, with 23 bases in between. CDR3 length equals 15 residues. Germline V gene sequence: CDR1 MDHEN, CDR2 SYDVKM. The CDR3 protein is CASKKTGTTNREQFF. As DNA, the CDR3 is TGTGCCAGCAAGAAGACAGGCACCACCAATCGGGAGCAGTTCTTC.

This clone was picked up one time. The V call is TRBV7-3, the J call TRBJ2-7; 10 bases agree with TRBD2. J gave up 5 bases and V 3 bases, and 7 bases lay outside the gene matches. The CDR3 totals 15 residues. The germline V gene encodes CDR1 SGHTA and CDR2 FQGTGA. The CDR3 here is CASSFDGLAGDEQYF. The CDR3 DNA reads TGTGCCAGCAGCTTCGACGGCCTAGCGGGAGACGAGCAGTACTTC.

The genes are TRBV30 and TRBJ1-3, with D hard to call. In germline, CDR1 is GTSNPN, CDR2 SVGIG (reference sequence). V shed 4 bases and J shed 6 bases, with 13 bases lying between them. The CDR3 totals 13 residues. In DNA, the CDR3 is TGTGCCTGGACCGGCCTAGGAGAAAACACCATATATTTT. Protein product: CAWTGLGENTIYF. The variable domain in full, with the rest retrieved from reference TRBV30 and TRBJ1-3, is SQTIHQWPATLVQPVGSPLSLECTVEGTSNPNLYWYRQAAGRGLQLLFYSVGIGQISSEVPQNLSASRPQDRQFILSSKKLLLSDSGFYLCAWTGLGENTIYFGEGSWLTVV.

This clone was seen a few times. The chain employs TRBV7-2 and TRBJ2-7; D not certain. The CDR3 sequence is 13 residues long. The V gene lost 0 bases and the J gene lost 2 bases, with 5 bases spanning the gap. CDR1 and CDR2 (germline): SGHTA, FQGNSA. CDR3 coding DNA: TGTGCCAGCAGCTTAGCGCTAGCCTACGAGCAGTACTTC. Its translation is CASSLALAYEQYF.

This clone was recorded once. The chain has TRBV12-3 or TRBV12-4 and TRBJ2-1; D not resolved. V lost 5 bases and J 9 bases, leaving 8 bases between the germline ends. The CDR3 runs to 11 residues. The CDR3 nucleotides are TGTGCCAGCAGTCTAAGGAGTGAGCAGTTCTTC. Amino acids: CASSLRSEQFF.

V usage is TRBV4-1 and J usage is TRBJ1-4; D remains unclear. The germline V gene has CDR1 MGHRA and CDR2 YSYEKL. The CDR3 has 13 amino acids. V dropped 4 bases and J dropped 7 bases, with 10 bases sitting between them. The CDR3 loop reads CASSRGRFEKLFF. CDR3 nucleotide sequence: TGCGCCAGCAGCCGAGGCCGTTTTGAAAAACTGTTTTTT.

The V gene is TRBV29-1, the J gene TRBJ2-7; possibly TRBD1 for D (6 bases). The ends were cut back, 0 bases at V and 3 bases at J, with 9 bases in the middle. Germline CDR1 SQVTM, CDR2 ANQGSEA. This CDR3 region has 13 residues. The chain's CDR3 is CSVEEVDSYEQYF. The CDR3 nucleotides read TGCAGCGTTGAAGAAGTGGACAGCTACGAGCAGTACTTC.

The chain couples TRBV29-1 to TRBJ2-7, with 7 bases identical to TRBD2. The CDR3 sequence is 13 residues long. The germline gives CDR1 SQVTM, CDR2 ANQGSEA. Germline trimming cut 0 bases from V and 5 bases from J; bases unmatched to any gene: 4. As DNA, the CDR3 is TGCAGCGTTGAAGAGCGGGAGTTCAACGAGCAGTACTTC. It codes for CSVEEREFNEQYF.

The gene calls are TRBV5-1 and TRBJ2-1, with D possibly TRBD2 on 6 matching bases. CDR1 is SGHRS and CDR2 is YFSETQ in the germline V gene. V was shortened by 0 bases and J by 10 bases, with 17 bases between the two germline ends. The CDR3 covers 15 residues. The CDR3 DNA follows: TGCGCCAGCAGCTTGGACGGGAGTATGGCGAAGGAGCAGTTCTTC. It encodes CASSLDGSMAKEQFF.

The J gene is TRBJ2-1, the V gene TRBV9; D is uncertain. Germline lookup yields CDR1 SGDLS and CDR2 YYNGEE. Trimming shortened V by 0 bases and J by 9 bases, and 10 bases separated the two germline ends. This CDR3 spans 13 amino acids. Written as DNA, the CDR3 is TGTGCCAGCAGCGTAGTCCTAGATGGTGAGCAGTTCTTC. It codes for CASSVVLDGEQFF.

J is TRBJ2-1 and V is TRBV7-9, with TRBD2 matching 13 bases. Trimming removed 7 bases from V and 7 bases from J; junction bases left unmatched: 7. CDR1 and CDR2 from the germline V gene are SEHNR and FQNEAQ (reference sequence). This CDR3 is built from 15 residues. The CDR3 reads CASTLLAGGVNEQFF. The CDR3 DNA reads TGTGCCAGCACCCTACTAGCGGGAGGGGTAAATGAGCAGTTCTTC.

The chain links TRBV4-2 to TRBJ2-3; 8 bases map to TRBD2. Germline CDR1 LGHNA, CDR2 YNFKEQ. This CDR3 comprises 17 residues. Trimming cost V 0 bases and J 0 bases; bases outside gene matches: 5. The CDR3 DNA is TGTGCCAGCAGCCAAGACGGGACGGGAGGGAGCACAGATACGCAGTATTTT. This encodes CASSQDGTGGSTDTQYF.

The CDR3 here is CASKKGTSGIGSGHEQFF. CDR3 nucleotides: TGTGCCAGCAAGAAAGGGACTAGCGGGATCGGGTCGGGTCATGAGCAGTTCTTC. The chain links TRBV27 to TRBJ2-1; 13 nucleotides align to TRBD2. The CDR3 runs to 18 residues. CDR1 and CDR2 from the germline V gene are MNHEY and SMNVEV (reference sequence). J lost 8 bases, V lost 7 bases, and 17 bases had no gene match.

This chain joins TRBV10-3 and TRBJ2-1; D remains unclear. Germline CDR1 is ENHRY and CDR2 is SYGVKD. The CDR3 extends over 19 amino acids. Trimming left V 2 bases short and J 0 bases short, with 20 bases between. The CDR3 loop is CAISERQAVPKSSYNEQFF. The CDR3 DNA sequence: TGTGCCATCAGTGAGAGACAAGCTGTACCCAAAAGCTCCTACAATGAGCAGTTCTTC.

The rearrangement joins TRBV7-2 to TRBJ2-7; a weak D match, TRBD2 (5 bases). Trimming left V 4 bases short and J 2 bases short, with 9 bases between. Germline CDR1 is SGHTA and CDR2 is FQGNSA. The CDR3 is 13 amino acids. In DNA, the CDR3 is TGTGCCAGCAGCTCCTTCGGGACCTACGAGCAGTACTTC. Translation: CASSSFGTYEQYF.

V is TRBV3-1 (or the pseudogene TRBV3-2) and J is TRBJ1-1, with 9 nucleotides matching TRBD1. Trimming cost V 1 base and J 1 base; bases outside gene matches: 13. The germline gives CDR1 LGHDT, CDR2 YNNKEL (reference sequence). The CDR3 loop spans 19 amino acids. The CDR3 coding sequence is TGTGCCAGCAGCCAAGCGGGACAGGGCGTGGGATCTTCGAACACTGAAGCTTTCTTT. It translates to CASSQAGQGVGSSNTEAFF.

The V gene is TRBV30, the J gene TRBJ1-1; TRBD1 matches at 9 bases. The CDR3 contains 14 residues. Unmatched junction bases numbered 9, after V lost 5 bases and J lost 5 bases. CDR1 GTSNPN and CDR2 SVGIG come from the germline V gene (reference sequence). DNA of the CDR3: TGTGCCTGGTCCGGGACAGGGTTTTGGACTGAAGCTTTCTTT. Its translation is CAWSGTGFWTEAFF.

The genes are TRBV27 and TRBJ1-1; no definite D call. In germline, CDR1 is MNHEY, CDR2 SMNVEV (reference sequence). The CDR3 has 16 amino acids. The V gene lost 0 bases and the J gene lost 0 bases, with 11 bases spanning the gap. The chain's CDR3 is CASSLSTAPLNTEAFF. CDR3 DNA sequence: TGTGCCAGCAGTTTATCCACAGCCCCACTGAACACTGAAGCTTTCTTT.

The chain couples TRBV6-6 to TRBJ2-7; D unclear. The CDR3 sequence is 13 residues long. Per the germline V gene, CDR1 is MNHNY and CDR2 is SVGAGI (reference sequence). The V end lost 8 bases, the J end lost 2 bases, and 13 bases lay between the germline ends. CDR3 coding DNA: TGTGCCAGCCGCCATCAACCAGCCTACGAGCAGTACTTC. It translates to CASRHQPAYEQYF.

The V and J genes are TRBV3-1 (or the pseudogene TRBV3-2) and TRBJ1-1, with TRBD1 matching 9 bases. With 4 bases clipped from V and 5 bases from J, the junction kept 5 bases outside the gene matches. Germline V lookup: CDR1 LGHDT, CDR2 YNNKEL (reference sequence). CDR3 length: 14 residues. CDR3 loop: CASSPQGAGTEAFF. CDR3 DNA sequence: TGTGCCAGCAGCCCACAGGGGGCGGGAACTGAAGCTTTCTTT.

V usage is TRBV5-4 and J usage is TRBJ1-4, with TRBD1 matching 10 bases. CDR3 length: 15 amino acids. Trimming removed 4 bases from V and 8 bases from J; junction bases left unmatched: 8. In germline, CDR1 is SGHNT, CDR2 YYREEE (reference sequence). Here the CDR3 DNA reads TGTGCCAGCAGCCTCAGGACAGGGGGTGGGGAAAAACTGTTTTTT. This gives the protein CASSLRTGGGEKLFF. Based on the CDR3 plus reference TRBV5-4 and TRBJ1-4, the full variable domain is ETGVTQSPTHLIKTRGQQVTLRCSSQSGHNTVSWYQQALGQGPQFIFQYYREEENGRGNFPPRFSGLQFPNYSSELNVNALELDDSALYLCASSLRTGGGEKLFFGSGTQLSVL.

The chain links TRBV19 to TRBJ2-3; D is uncertain. Germline V CDR1 and CDR2: LNHDA, SQIVND (reference sequence). Trimming took 3 bases from V and 5 from J, leaving 9 bases between them. The CDR3 runs to 13 residues. CDR3 sequence: CASSMGSGDTQYF. The CDR3 coding sequence is TGTGCCAGTAGTATGGGCAGTGGAGATACGCAGTATTTT.